This TCR beta chain came from a study of CD8+ T cells in alopecia areata. It was cDNA, reverse transcribed from extracted RNA, that served as the sequencing template. Profiled with immunoSEQ multiplex PCR; TCRdb holds only in-frame clones, not every one. The sample is made up of some 110,000 clones, none counted only once. This clone was counted a few times. Each gene name is a mouse one. The read halts 4 residues ahead of the CDR3 end, with the missing end drawn from the germline J gene. Trimming at V came to 2 bases and at J to 5 bases, leaving 1 base not matched to a gene. The CDR3 covers 13 residues. Looked up from germline, CDR1 is NSHNY and CDR2 is SYGAGN.

This receptor was obtained from a C3H/HeJ mouse with alopecia areata. Mouse strain MHC haplotype: H2-k. Input material: lesional skin. This sequence joins TRBV13-1 and TRBJ2-1; TRBD1 matches at 7 bases. CDR3 in amino acids: CASSDTGDAEQFF. CDR3 DNA, as far as it was read: TGTGCCAGCAGTGACACAGGGGATGCT.